The 11 T cell receptor beta chains in this list originate from one sample, sequenced in a study of molecular identifiers for immune sequencing clone quantification. TCRdb re-called the PCR reads with MiXCR, one entry per CDR3 protein. The sample holds over 60,000 distinct CDR3 sequences, 15% to 20% seen once. The sample comprised naive CD8+ T cells from blood, with Jurkat cell RNA spiked in. The sample's subset: FACS-sorted CD8+CD4-CCR7+CD45RA+ naive T cells. These receptors originate from a human donor in good health. Some libraries in this study had Jurkat cell RNA spiked in.

This clonotype was found a few times. The chain links TRBV7-8 to TRBJ2-7, with TRBD2 identical over 13 bases. This CDR3 comprises 17 residues. V was clipped by 5 bases and J by 1 base; unmatched bases: 8. Germline lookup yields CDR1 SGHVS and CDR2 FQNEAQ. The CDR3 loop reads CASSPGTSGTLSYEQYF. The CDR3 DNA is TGTGCCAGCAGCCCCGGGACTAGCGGGACCCTTTCCTACGAGCAGTACTTC.

The V gene is TRBV24-1, the J gene TRBJ2-1; the match to TRBD1 covers 7 bases. The CDR3 is 16 residues long. V was pared by 4 bases and J by 5 bases, with 10 bases of the junction left unmatched. Germline V gives CDR1 KGHDR, CDR2 SFDVKD. As DNA, the CDR3 is TGTGCCACCAGTGACCTCCGGGACAGCATAAACAATGAGCAGTTCTTC. Translated, it gives CATSDLRDSINNEQFF.

This clonotype was found many times. The chain has TRBV20-1 and TRBJ1-2; the D is unclear. V was pared by 3 bases and J by 6 bases, with 14 bases between. This CDR3 region has 13 residues. Germline CDR1 is DFQATT and CDR2 is SNEGSKA (reference sequence). CDR3 region: CSARKLGVDGYTF. The CDR3 DNA sequence: TGCAGTGCTAGGAAACTAGGAGTGGATGGCTACACCTTC.

The V gene is TRBV11-2, the J gene TRBJ2-7; possibly TRBD1 for D (6 bases). There are 15 residues in the CDR3. V lost 4 bases to trimming and J lost 2 bases, with 15 bases between them. Germline CDR1 is SGHAT and CDR2 is FQNNGV. The CDR3 bases are TGTGCCAGCAGCTCCCAGGGGTTTCGGACCTACGAGCAGTACTTC. Amino acid sequence: CASSSQGFRTYEQYF.

This clonotype was found many times. In DNA form, the CDR3 reads TGTGCCAGCAGCTCAGCACCGGAAAACGAGCAGTACTTC. Translating gives CASSSAPENEQYF. The chain uses TRBV11-2 and TRBJ2-7; no definite D call. Trimming stripped 4 bases from V and 5 bases from J, with 12 bases between. CDR3 size: 13 residues. The germline CDR1 and CDR2 sequences are SGHAT and FQNNGV.

There are a few counts of this clonotype. This chain links TRBV12-3 or TRBV12-4 with TRBJ2-7; 9 bases fit TRBD2. There are 14 residues in the CDR3. The ends lost 3 bases at V and 5 bases at J; junction bases unmatched: 5. The CDR3 nucleotides are TGTGCCAGCAGTTTGATAGCGGGAGTCCACGAGCAGTACTTC. Amino acids: CASSLIAGVHEQYF.

This clonotype was seen a few times. DNA for the CDR3: TGTGCCAGCAGTTTACAGGGAAAGGAGCAGTACTTC. It yields the protein CASSLQGKEQYF. The chain combines TRBV6-1 with TRBJ2-7; D might be TRBD1 (6 bases). The CDR3 is made up of 12 amino acids. Germline loops: CDR1 MNHNS, CDR2 SASEGT. The germline V and J ends were trimmed by 5 bases and 7 bases, with 12 bases remaining between them.

This clonotype was seen at least ten times. The chain links TRBV7-9 to TRBJ1-5, with a possible D match to TRBD1 (6 bases). CDR3 length equals 15 residues. V dropped 1 base and J dropped 2 bases, with 9 bases sitting between them. Germline CDR1 SEHNR, CDR2 FQNEAQ (reference sequence). The CDR3 is CASSLGGAGNQPQHF. CDR3 DNA sequence: TGTGCCAGCAGCTTAGGGGGGGCAGGCAATCAGCCCCAGCATTTT.

About this clonotype: In this CDR3 the conserved last residue, phenylalanine or tryptophan, is missing, so a read error is likely. The chain recombines TRBV29-1 with TRBJ2-3; D may be TRBD1 (5 bases). The CDR3 has 14 residues. With 2 bases removed from V and 10 bases from J, the gap between germline ends came to 19 bases. The V gene's germline CDR1 is SQVTM and CDR2 ANQGSEA. In nucleotides, the CDR3 is TGCAGCGTTGAAAACGGGCAGGGTCCGGATGCGCAGTATCTT. It codes for CSVENGQGPDAQYL.

This clonotype was observed many times. The V gene is TRBV27, the J gene TRBJ1-2; TRBD1 matches at 8 bases. Germline-derived CDR1 and CDR2 are MNHEY and SMNVEV (reference sequence). The CDR3 totals 15 residues. V shed 4 bases, J shed 4 bases, and the junction held 8 bases outside the gene matches. DNA of the CDR3: TGTGCCAGCAGTTCGGTATCTCAGGGGGCCTATGGCTACACCTTC. This translates into CASSSVSQGAYGYTF.

This chain joins TRBV11-2 and TRBJ1-2; TRBD1 might be the D (6 bases). Per the germline V gene, CDR1 is SGHAT and CDR2 is FQNNGV. Trimming pared 0 bases from V and 8 bases from J, leaving 19 bases between. There are 16 residues in the CDR3. The CDR3 sequence is CASSLDQTGYHGGYTF. CDR3 nucleotides: TGTGCCAGCAGCTTAGATCAAACAGGGTACCACGGGGGCTACACCTTC.